This T cell receptor beta chain was found in a study of blood T cell repertoires in COVID-19. The overall study: COVID-19 samples, acute and convalescent, were from the United States, Italy and Spain. In each case, the material was cDNA or gDNA derived from T cells, B-cell-depleted T cells, or PBMCs.

This clone was counted between two and nine times. V was trimmed by 4 bases and J by 0 bases, leaving 12 bases between them. This CDR3 has 15 amino acids. The germline CDR1 and CDR2 sequences are LGHDT and YNNKEL (reference sequence). Original handling: From reference gene primer amplification, estimates of nucleated cell counts were derived. Produced via immunoSEQ multiplex PCR; TCRdb's table is partial and in-frame only. V, J and clone size reflect that table, while D and trimming were determined from the DNA. The table has 100,000 or so clones, 75% to 85% seen once. Sequences were obtained from peripheral blood. The receptor's source is a human donor in a cohort sampled during active COVID-19. The chain uses TRBV3-1 (or the pseudogene TRBV3-2) and TRBJ1-1, with a tentative D call TRBD1 (6 bases). CDR3 DNA sequence: TGTGCCAGCAGCCGTCAGGGGACCATGAACACTGAAGCTTTCTTT. As protein: CASSRQGTMNTEAFF.